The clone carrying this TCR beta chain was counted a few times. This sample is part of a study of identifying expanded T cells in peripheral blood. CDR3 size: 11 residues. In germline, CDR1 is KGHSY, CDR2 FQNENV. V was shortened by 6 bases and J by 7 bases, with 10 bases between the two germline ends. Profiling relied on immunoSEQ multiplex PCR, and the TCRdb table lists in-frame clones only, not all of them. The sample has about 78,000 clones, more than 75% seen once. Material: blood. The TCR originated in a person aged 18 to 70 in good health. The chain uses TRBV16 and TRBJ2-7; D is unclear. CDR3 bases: TGTGCCAGCAGAGACTTGGGGGAGCAGTACTTC. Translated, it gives CASRDLGEQYF.